The 14 T cell receptor beta chains given below trace back to one sample, sequenced in a study of T cell repertoires in cytomegalovirus infection. TCRdb reprocessed the reads via MiXCR and lists one record per CDR3 protein. The data hold fewer than 200,000 distinct CDR3 sequences, with around 14% observed a single time. Sequenced: PBMCs. These receptors came from a human donor in good health (CMV status not recorded). Some clones in this sample may be carry-over from other donors' samples.

The genes are TRBV18 and TRBJ1-2; 8 nucleotides align to TRBD1. Germline values: CDR1 KGHSH, CDR2 LQKENI. CDR3 length: 14 amino acids. V gave up 3 bases and J gave up 6 bases; unmatched junction bases: 6. The CDR3 sequence: CASSPKDRAHGYTF. CDR3 nucleotide sequence: TGTGCCAGCTCACCGAAGGACAGGGCTCATGGCTACACCTTC.

This clonotype was seen ten or more times. The chain uses TRBV12-3 or TRBV12-4 and TRBJ2-1; D call uncertain. V was pared by 5 bases and J by 5 bases, with 7 bases between. CDR3 length: 12 amino acids. The chain's CDR3 is CASSPGDNEQFF. The CDR3 DNA is TGTGCCAGCAGTCCAGGAGACAATGAGCAGTTCTTC.

The sample holds many counts of this clonotype. The V gene is TRBV7-6, the J gene TRBJ2-1, with D maybe TRBD2 (5 bases). Between the trimmed V and J ends, which lost 0 bases and 0 bases, there was a span of 6 bases. The germline V gene encodes CDR1 SGHVS and CDR2 FNYEAQ. The CDR3 totals 15 residues. The CDR3 here is CASSLAGVSYNEQFF. The CDR3, as DNA: TGTGCCAGCAGCTTAGCGGGAGTCTCCTACAATGAGCAGTTCTTC.

The J gene is TRBJ2-1, the V gene TRBV6-2 or TRBV6-3, with D perhaps matching TRBD1 or TRBD2 (5 bases each). Germline CDR1 MNHEY, CDR2 SVGEGT. The CDR3 has 16 amino acids. V shed 4 bases and J shed 4 bases, with 17 bases lying between them. CDR3: CASSFSGTLNYNEQFF. The DNA for the CDR3 is TGTGCCAGCAGTTTCTCCGGGACGCTAAATTACAATGAGCAGTTCTTC.

This clonotype showed up just a few times. The V gene is TRBV19, the J gene TRBJ1-2; D unclear. Germline CDR1 reads LNHDA; CDR2 reads SQIVND (reference sequence). Between the trimmed V and J ends, which lost 3 bases and 4 bases, there was a span of 12 bases. CDR3 size: 14 residues. The CDR3 DNA is TGTGCCAGTAGTATTAGGCCGGACTTCTATGGCTACACCTTC. Translation gives CASSIRPDFYGYTF.

This clonotype was counted many times. J is TRBJ2-6 and V is TRBV7-2; possible D gene TRBD2, 5 bases. The V end was cut by 5 bases, the J end by 0 bases, with 8 bases between. CDR3 size: 15 residues. The V gene's germline CDR1 is SGHTA and CDR2 FQGNSA. The CDR3 loop reads CASSPAGSGANVLTF. The CDR3, as DNA: TGTGCCAGCAGCCCCGCGGGCTCTGGGGCCAACGTCCTGACTTTC.

In this sample, this clonotype turned up a few times. This chain connects TRBV29-1 to TRBJ2-6; 7 bases agree with TRBD2. V shed 4 bases and J 0 bases; nucleotides not matched to a gene: 6. CDR1 SQVTM and CDR2 ANQGSEA come from the germline V gene. CDR3 length: 16 amino acids. CDR3 nucleotides: TGCAGCGTTGGGGGAGGGGTCTTCTCTGGGGCCAACGTCCTGACTTTC. This sequence encodes CSVGGGVFSGANVLTF. The full variable domain, rest sourced from reference TRBV29-1 and TRBJ2-6, is SAVISQKPSRDICQRGTSLTIQCQVDSQVTMMFWYRQQPGQSLTLIATANQGSEATYESGFVIDKFPISRPNLTFSTLTVSNMSPEDSSIYLCSVGGGVFSGANVLTFGAGSRLTVL.

This clonotype was seen just once. V gene TRBV6-6 combines with J gene TRBJ1-5; 8 bases line up with TRBD1. The CDR3 is 16 amino acids. Trimming took 0 bases from V and 5 from J; bases not matched to a gene: 6. Germline loops: CDR1 MNHNY, CDR2 SVGAGI (reference sequence). The CDR3 coding sequence is TGTGCCAGCAGTTACTCCTCGGGACAGGCGGATCAGCCCCAGCATTTT. Its translation: CASSYSSGQADQPQHF.

This clonotype appeared a few times. In DNA form, the CDR3 reads TGCAGCGTTGGCAGCGAGGAGCAGTACTTC. Its translation is CSVGSEEQYF. V gene TRBV29-1 combines with J gene TRBJ2-7; D is unclear. CDR3 length equals 10 residues. Germline loops: CDR1 SQVTM, CDR2 ANQGSEA. V was trimmed by 4 bases and J by 7 bases, leaving 8 bases between them.

This clonotype has a handful of counts. V and J are TRBV2 and TRBJ2-3; 10 bases are a match to TRBD2. J was trimmed by 4 bases and V by 10 bases; bases with no gene match: 8. The germline V gene encodes CDR1 SNHLY and CDR2 FYNNEI. CDR3 length: 14 residues. Here the CDR3 reads CAIPLAGPADTQYF. The DNA for the CDR3 is TGTGCCATCCCACTAGCGGGGCCCGCAGATACGCAGTATTTT.

This clonotype was detected many times. This CDR3 reads CASSPPGVFYGYTF. The CDR3 nucleotides are TGTGCCAGCAGCCCCCCCGGTGTGTTCTATGGCTACACCTTC. V and J are TRBV7-2 and TRBJ1-2; no reliable D call. V was pared by 5 bases and J by 4 bases, with 14 bases between. This CDR3 region has 14 residues. Germline-derived CDR1 and CDR2 are SGHTA and FQGNSA.

The chain combines TRBV28 with TRBJ1-2; D ambiguous. Trimming pared 6 bases from V and 8 bases from J, leaving 16 bases between. This CDR3 has 13 residues. CDR1 MDHEN and CDR2 SYDVKM come from the germline V gene. For the CDR3, the DNA is TGTGCCAGCAGGGACGGACGGACCCAGGGCTACACCTTC. It encodes CASRDGRTQGYTF.

CDR3 sequence: CATSDLAAVAYNEQFF. CDR3 coding DNA: TGTGCCACCAGTGATTTGGCGGCCGTGGCCTACAATGAGCAGTTCTTC. The chain carries TRBV24-1 and TRBJ2-1; D gene unclear. Trimming left V 0 bases short and J 2 bases short, with 10 bases between. This CDR3 is 16 amino acids long. The V gene's germline CDR1 is KGHDR and CDR2 SFDVKD.

The chain employs TRBV29-1 and TRBJ1-3, with TRBD1 identical over 7 bases. The CDR3 has 14 amino acids. The germline CDR1 and CDR2 sequences are SQVTM and ANQGSEA. With 6 bases clipped from V and 0 bases from J, the junction kept 5 bases outside the gene matches. The CDR3 loop is CSVLQGNSGNTIYF. The CDR3 DNA sequence: TGCAGCGTCTTACAGGGGAACTCTGGAAACACCATATATTTT.